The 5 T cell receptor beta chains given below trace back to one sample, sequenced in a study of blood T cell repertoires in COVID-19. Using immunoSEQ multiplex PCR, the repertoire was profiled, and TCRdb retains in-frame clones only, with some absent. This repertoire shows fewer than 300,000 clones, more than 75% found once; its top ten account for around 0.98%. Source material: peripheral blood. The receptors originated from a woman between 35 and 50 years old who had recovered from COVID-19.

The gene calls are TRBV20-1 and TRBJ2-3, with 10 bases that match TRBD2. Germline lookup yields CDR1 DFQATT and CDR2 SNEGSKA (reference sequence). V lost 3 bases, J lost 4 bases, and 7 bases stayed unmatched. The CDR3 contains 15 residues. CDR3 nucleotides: TGCAGTGCTAGTGGCCTAGCGGGAGTGGCAGATACGCAGTATTTT. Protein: CSASGLAGVADTQYF.

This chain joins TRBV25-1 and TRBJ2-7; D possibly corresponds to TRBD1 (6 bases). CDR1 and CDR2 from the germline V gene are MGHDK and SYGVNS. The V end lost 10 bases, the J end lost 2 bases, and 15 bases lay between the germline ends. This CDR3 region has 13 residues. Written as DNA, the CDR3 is TGTGCCACCGCGAAGGGACACACCTACGAGCAGTACTTC. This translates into CATAKGHTYEQYF.

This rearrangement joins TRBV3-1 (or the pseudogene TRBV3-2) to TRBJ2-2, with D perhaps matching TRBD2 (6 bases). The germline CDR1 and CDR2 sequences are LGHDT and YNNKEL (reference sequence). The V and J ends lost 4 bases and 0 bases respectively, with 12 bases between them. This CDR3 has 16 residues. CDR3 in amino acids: CASSRRGGANTGELFF. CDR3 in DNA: TGTGCCAGCAGCCGAAGGGGCGGGGCGAACACCGGGGAGCTGTTTTTT.

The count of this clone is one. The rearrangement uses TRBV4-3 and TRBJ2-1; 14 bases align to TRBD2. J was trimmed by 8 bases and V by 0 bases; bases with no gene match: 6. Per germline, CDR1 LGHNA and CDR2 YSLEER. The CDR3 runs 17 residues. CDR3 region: CASSQDRGGLAGDEQFF. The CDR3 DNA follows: TGCGCCAGCAGCCAAGACCGAGGGGGACTAGCGGGAGATGAGCAGTTCTTC.

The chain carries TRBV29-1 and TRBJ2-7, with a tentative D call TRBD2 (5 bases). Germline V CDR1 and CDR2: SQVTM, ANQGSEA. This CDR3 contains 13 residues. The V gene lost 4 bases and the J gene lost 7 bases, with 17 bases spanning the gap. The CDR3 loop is CSVGKGPTGEQYF. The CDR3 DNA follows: TGCAGCGTTGGGAAAGGGCCGACGGGGGAGCAGTACTTC.